The 5 T cell receptor beta chains reported below all come from one sample, sequenced in a study of CD8 T cells in ankylosing spondylitis. In TCRdb, the 5' RACE reads were re-called with MiXCR into one record per CDR3 protein. The table includes fewer than 250,000 distinct CDR3 sequences, over 9.5% detected once. The sequencing sample was made of blood, either unsorted or a sorted T cell fraction (not recorded which). All receptors derive from a male donor with ankylosing spondylitis or in good health (not recorded which).

The chain links TRBV20-1 to TRBJ2-1; TRBD2 matches at 9 bases. The J segment lost 0 bases and the V segment lost 5 bases, leaving 8 bases of the junction unmatched. The length of the CDR3 is 16 residues. Germline V gene sequence: CDR1 DFQATT, CDR2 SNEGSKA (reference sequence). The CDR3 DNA reads as TGCAGTGCTCAGACGACTAGCGGTTTCTCCTACAATGAGCAGTTCTTC. It is translated as CSAQTTSGFSYNEQFF.

In this sample, this clonotype turned up many times. The chain employs TRBV5-1 and TRBJ2-3; TRBD1 or TRBD2 may be the D gene (6 bases each). The CDR3 contains 17 residues. The V gene lost 1 base and the J gene lost 1 base, with 16 bases spanning the gap. Germline loops: CDR1 SGHRS, CDR2 YFSETQ. This CDR3 reads CASSLLPGGGGTDTQYF. In DNA form, the CDR3 reads TGCGCCAGCAGCTTGCTACCCGGAGGGGGAGGCACAGATACGCAGTATTTT.

In this sample, this clonotype turned up a few times. The genes are TRBV11-2 and TRBJ1-4; D not certain. This CDR3 comprises 20 residues. CDR1 SGHAT and CDR2 FQNNGV come from the germline V gene. V lost 5 bases to trimming and J lost 0 bases, with 25 bases between them. CDR3 loop: CASSNSPSGQGRATNEKLFF. The CDR3 nucleotides read TGTGCCAGCAGCAACAGCCCCTCGGGTCAAGGGAGAGCAACTAATGAAAAACTGTTTTTT.

The sample holds many counts of this clonotype. The CDR3 region has the DNA TGTGCCACCAGTGAGGGGCGGGGGGGCCGCAATGAGCAGTTCTTC. As protein: CATSEGRGGRNEQFF. The chain has TRBV24-1 and TRBJ2-1; TRBD2 matches at 9 bases. With 4 bases clipped from V and 6 bases from J, the junction kept 6 bases outside the gene matches. The germline gives CDR1 KGHDR, CDR2 SFDVKD. This CDR3 region has 15 residues.

There are a few counts of this clonotype. The chain recombines TRBV6-5 with TRBJ2-3; 14 bases are a match to TRBD2. Germline V CDR1 and CDR2: MNHEY, SVGAGI. V was clipped by 7 bases and J by 2 bases; unmatched bases: 5. This CDR3 has 16 residues. The CDR3 is CASKTGLAGDTDTQYF. The CDR3 DNA reads TGTGCCAGCAAGACGGGACTAGCGGGAGACACAGATACGCAGTATTTT.